The TCR beta chain described here comes from a study of vaccination and CD4 T cells after COVID-19. Germline V gene lookup returns CDR1 MNHNS and CDR2 SASEGT. The CDR3 runs 13 residues. Trimming left V 7 bases short and J 8 bases short, with 17 bases between. An Oncomine TCR Beta short-read assay was used to sequence the DNA from cultured CD4+ T cells. The template was genomic DNA from cultured CD4+ T cells. One entry per CDR3 protein, called by TCRdb with MiXCR from the PCR reads. This sample yields about 9,500 distinct CDR3 sequences, of which 34% are seen a single time; about 20% belongs to the top ten. Stated treatment: approximately nine-day PBMC culture with coronavirus spike peptide pools or control peptides (ViraFEST assay). Researchers collected the unexposed donor's CD4+ T cells before the COVID-19 pandemic (2011-2018). This clonotype was counted only a few times. Its antigen remains unknown.

This receptor was obtained from a human donor in good health. This chain joins TRBV6-1 and TRBJ1-2; D possibly corresponds to TRBD1 (6 bases). Sequencing was carried out using CD4+ T cells from blood, cultured in vitro. The chain's CDR3 is CASIPTGAGGYTF. CDR3 sequence (DNA): TGTGCCAGCATCCCAACGGGGGCGGGAGGCTACACCTTC.